The sample holds a few counts of the clone carrying this TCR beta chain. Looked up from germline, CDR1 is SGHNT and CDR2 is YYREEE (reference sequence). CDR3 length equals 17 residues. J gave up 3 bases and V 0 bases, and 6 bases lay outside the gene matches. The sample belongs to a study of cytomegalovirus exposure and HLA in healthy donors. The PCR had 60 Vbeta and 13 Jbeta primers. Clones were sequenced by immunoSEQ multiplex PCR, and TCRdb holds only the in-frame ones, with some missing. The data hold around 190,000 clones, with approximately 9.5% observed a single time. Sample: PBMCs. The sequence derives from a woman aged 25 to 39 in good health and CMV-seropositive. This chain uses TRBV5-4 with TRBJ2-3; the match to TRBD2 covers 11 bases. The CDR3 sequence: CASSLDLTSGTTDTQYF. CDR3 in DNA: TGTGCCAGCAGCTTGGACCTGACTAGCGGGACAACAGATACGCAGTATTTT.